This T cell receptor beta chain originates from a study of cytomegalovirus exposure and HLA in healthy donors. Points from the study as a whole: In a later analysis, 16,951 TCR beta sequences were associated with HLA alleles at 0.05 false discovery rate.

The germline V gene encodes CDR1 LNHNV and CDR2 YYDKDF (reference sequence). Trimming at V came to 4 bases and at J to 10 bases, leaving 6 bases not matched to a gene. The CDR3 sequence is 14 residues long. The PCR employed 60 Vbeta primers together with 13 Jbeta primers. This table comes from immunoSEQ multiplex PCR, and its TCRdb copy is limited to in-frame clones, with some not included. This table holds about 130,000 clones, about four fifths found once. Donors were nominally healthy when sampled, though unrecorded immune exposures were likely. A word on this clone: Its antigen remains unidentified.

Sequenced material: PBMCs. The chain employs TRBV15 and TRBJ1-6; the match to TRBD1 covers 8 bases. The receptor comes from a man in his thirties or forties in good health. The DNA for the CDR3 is TGTGCCACCAGCACCCGGACAGGGAGCTCACCCCTCCACTTT. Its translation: CATSTRTGSSPLHF.